This is a list of T cell receptor beta chains from one sample in a study of blood T cell repertoires in COVID-19. Clones were read by immunoSEQ multiplex PCR, and TCRdb kept only the in-frame ones, dropping some. The sample consists of roughly 230,000 clones, around 90% of them appearing once. The sequenced sample was peripheral blood. Receptors originate from a man aged 65-85 years with acute or convalescent COVID-19. Both conserved end residues are trimmed from each CDR3.

TRBV19,ASSLIPGQGAYEQY
TRBV14,ASSQGAGGRTDTQY
TRBV24-1,ATSDGTGTSGIRAGGGEQF
TRBV9,ASSTAGTRYNEQF
TRBV5-4,ASSLARGNGANVLT
TRBV7-3,ASSSPEFAGVSRSSTQY
TRBV7-9,ASSPTTAALGYEQY
TRBV3-1/TRBV3-2,ASSQLTMQF
TRBV11-3,ASSQRGTAGNTIY
TRBV20-1,SASPLSYGYT
TRBV7-2,ASSSGGNTEAF
TRBV4-2,ASSQDPLGQHNEKLF
TRBV29-1,SVGGQGAIAF
TRBV28,ASSATGVDTQY
TRBV6-5,ASSYSTGAYNEQF
TRBV27,ASSLSQGRNQPQH
TRBV20-1,SVHNNEQF
TRBV6-1,ASSEAETGPDTQY
TRBV10-3,AISESRDSNNNQPQH
TRBV19,ASNPEFSRDEQF
TRBV15,ATSRGVSGTEAF
TRBV6-5,ASGNRASTEAF
TRBV28,ASKSVDYSNQPQH
TRBV19,ASRTGGAGTGELF
TRBV7-9,ASSPQHPNTEAF
TRBV4-2,ASSQSGDSNEQF
TRBV6-2/TRBV6-3,ASSSGLGREPQH
TRBV3-1/TRBV3-2,ASSHLRTGGKTGELF
TRBV14,ASSRSGSMNTEAF
TRBV5-8,ASRLIDNEQF
TRBV18,ASSQSSGRTGELF
TRBV4-2,ASSQDPRANGELF
TRBV7-2,ASSPKGARVGETQY
TRBV5-6,ASSFGNSPLH
TRBV5-4,ASSWGPGQGSNQPQH
TRBV7-9,ASSLAQGNNSPLH
TRBV30,AWTSGYEQY
TRBV19,ASNRRASGSYEQY
TRBV19,ASSINVPVQNTEAF
TRBV7-9,ASAISARETDTQY
TRBV6-5,ASSYATGGGREAF
TRBV2,ASSDGTTAYEQY
TRBV2,ASRRLAYNEQF
TRBV4-2,ASSQEGQGGTEAF
TRBV6-6,ASSYSTSLGNTIY
TRBV18,ASSPPVVNYGYT
TRBV6-5,ASSSYSNQPQH
TRBV3-1/TRBV3-2,ASSLRLDASYEQY
TRBV5-1,ASSLSVAGGLSYEQY
TRBV27,ASRQGLDYGYT
TRBV20-1,SASLDSTEAF
TRBV29-1,SVGDRGNQPQH